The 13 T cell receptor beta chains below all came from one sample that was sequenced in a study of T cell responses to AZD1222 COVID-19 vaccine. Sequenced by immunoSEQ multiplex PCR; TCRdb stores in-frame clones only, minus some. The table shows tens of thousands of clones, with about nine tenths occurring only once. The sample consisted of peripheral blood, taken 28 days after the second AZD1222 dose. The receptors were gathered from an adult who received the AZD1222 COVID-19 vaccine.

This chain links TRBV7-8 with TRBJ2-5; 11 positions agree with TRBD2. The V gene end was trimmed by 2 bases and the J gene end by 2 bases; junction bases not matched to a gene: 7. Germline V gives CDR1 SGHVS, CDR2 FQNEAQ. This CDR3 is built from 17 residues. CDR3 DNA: TGTGCCAGCAGCTTAAGACTAGCGGGGATACTACAAGAGACCCAGTACTTC. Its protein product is CASSLRLAGILQETQYF.

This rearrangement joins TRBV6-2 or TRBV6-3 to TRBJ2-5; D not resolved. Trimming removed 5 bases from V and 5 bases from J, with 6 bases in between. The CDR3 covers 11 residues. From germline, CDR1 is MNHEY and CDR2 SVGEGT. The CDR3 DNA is TGTGCCAGCAGTAGGGCCGAGACCCAGTACTTC. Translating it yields CASSRAETQYF.

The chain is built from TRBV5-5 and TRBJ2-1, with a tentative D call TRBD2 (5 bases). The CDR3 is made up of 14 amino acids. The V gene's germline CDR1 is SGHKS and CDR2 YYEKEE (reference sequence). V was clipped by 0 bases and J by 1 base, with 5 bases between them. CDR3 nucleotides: TGTGCCAGCAGCTTGGGGACTTCCTACAATGAGCAGTTCTTC. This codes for CASSLGTSYNEQFF.

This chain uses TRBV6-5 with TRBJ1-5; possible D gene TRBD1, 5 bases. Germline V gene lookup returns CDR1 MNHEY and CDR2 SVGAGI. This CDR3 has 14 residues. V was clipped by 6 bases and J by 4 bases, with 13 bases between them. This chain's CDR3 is CASSRDWGNQPQHF. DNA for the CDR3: TGTGCCAGCAGCCGGGATTGGGGGAATCAGCCCCAGCATTTT.

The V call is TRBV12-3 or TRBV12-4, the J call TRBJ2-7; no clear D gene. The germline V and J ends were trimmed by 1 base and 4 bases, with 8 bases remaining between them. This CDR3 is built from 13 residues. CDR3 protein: CASSLGQTYEQYF. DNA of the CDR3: TGTGCCAGCAGTTTAGGCCAGACTTACGAGCAGTACTTC.

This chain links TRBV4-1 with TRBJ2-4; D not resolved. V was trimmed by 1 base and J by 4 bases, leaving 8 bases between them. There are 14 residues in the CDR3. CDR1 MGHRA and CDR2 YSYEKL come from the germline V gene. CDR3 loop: CASSQVSVKNIQYF. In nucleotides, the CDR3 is TGCGCCAGCAGCCAAGTCTCAGTTAAAAACATTCAGTACTTC.

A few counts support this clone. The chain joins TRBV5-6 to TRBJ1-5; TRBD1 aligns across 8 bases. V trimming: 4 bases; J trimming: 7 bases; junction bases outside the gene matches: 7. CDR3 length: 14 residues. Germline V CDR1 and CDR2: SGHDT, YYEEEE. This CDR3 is CASSPGTGKQPQHF. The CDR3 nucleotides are TGTGCCAGCAGCCCTGGGACAGGAAAGCAGCCCCAGCATTTT. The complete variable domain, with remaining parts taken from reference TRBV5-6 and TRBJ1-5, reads DAGVTQSPTHLIKTRGQQVTLRCSPKSGHDTVSWYQQALGQGPQFIFQYYEEEERQRGNFPDRFSGHQFPNYSSELNVNALLLGDSALYLCASSPGTGKQPQHFGDGTRLSIL.

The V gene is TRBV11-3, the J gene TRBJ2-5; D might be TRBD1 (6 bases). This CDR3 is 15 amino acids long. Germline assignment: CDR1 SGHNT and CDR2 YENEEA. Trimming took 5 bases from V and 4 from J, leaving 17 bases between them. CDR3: CASSAQGVGIETQYF. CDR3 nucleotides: TGTGCCAGCAGCGCACAGGGTGTGGGGATAGAGACCCAGTACTTC.

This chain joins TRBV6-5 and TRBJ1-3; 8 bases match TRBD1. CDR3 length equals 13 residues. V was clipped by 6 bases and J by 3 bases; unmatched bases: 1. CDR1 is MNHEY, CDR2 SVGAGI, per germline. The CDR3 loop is CASRDRVGNTIYF. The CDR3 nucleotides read TGTGCCAGCAGGGACAGGGTTGGAAACACCATATATTTT.

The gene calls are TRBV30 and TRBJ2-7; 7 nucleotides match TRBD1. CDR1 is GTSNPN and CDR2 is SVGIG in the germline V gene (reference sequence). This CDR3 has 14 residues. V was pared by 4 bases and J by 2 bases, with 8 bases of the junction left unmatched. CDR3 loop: CAWTRQGTAYEQYF. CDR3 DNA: TGTGCCTGGACCCGGCAGGGGACAGCCTACGAGCAGTACTTC.

Written as DNA, the CDR3 is TGCGCCAGCAGCCCGGAAGGGCGGGGGTACTACAATGAGCAGTTCTTC. This encodes CASSPEGRGYYNEQFF. J is TRBJ2-1 and V is TRBV5-1; 7 bases align to TRBD2. The CDR3 covers 16 residues. Germline V CDR1 and CDR2: SGHRS, YFSETQ. Trimming took 4 bases from V and 3 from J; bases not matched to a gene: 10.

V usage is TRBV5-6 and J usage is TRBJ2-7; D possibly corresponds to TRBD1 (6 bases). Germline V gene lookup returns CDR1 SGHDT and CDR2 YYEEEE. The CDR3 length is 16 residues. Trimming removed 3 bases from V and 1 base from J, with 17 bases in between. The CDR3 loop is CASSYTGIVVSYEQYF. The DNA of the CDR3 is TGTGCCAGCAGCTATACAGGGATTGTGGTATCCTACGAGCAGTACTTC.

CDR3 residues: CASSSTPSYEQYF. The CDR3 DNA follows: TGTGCCAGCAGTTCCACTCCATCCTACGAGCAGTACTTC. V and J are TRBV27 and TRBJ2-7; no definite D call. Trimming took off 4 bases at V and 1 base at J, with 8 bases between the two ends. Germline V lookup: CDR1 MNHEY, CDR2 SMNVEV (reference sequence). CDR3 length: 13 amino acids.